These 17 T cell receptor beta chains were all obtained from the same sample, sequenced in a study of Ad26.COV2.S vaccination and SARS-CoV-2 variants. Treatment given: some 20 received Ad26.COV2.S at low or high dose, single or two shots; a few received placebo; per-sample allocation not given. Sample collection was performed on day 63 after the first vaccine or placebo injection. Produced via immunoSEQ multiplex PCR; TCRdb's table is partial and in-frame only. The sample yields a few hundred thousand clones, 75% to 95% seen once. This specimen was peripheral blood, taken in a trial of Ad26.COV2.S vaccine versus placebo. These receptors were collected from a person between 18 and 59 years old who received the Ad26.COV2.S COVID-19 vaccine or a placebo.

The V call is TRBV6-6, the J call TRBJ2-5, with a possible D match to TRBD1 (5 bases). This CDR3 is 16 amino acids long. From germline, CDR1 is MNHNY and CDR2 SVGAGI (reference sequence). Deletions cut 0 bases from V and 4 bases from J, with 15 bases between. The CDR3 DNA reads TGTGCCAGCAGTTACTCCCGAGGACATGTTCGAGAGACCCAGTACTTC. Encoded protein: CASSYSRGHVRETQYF.

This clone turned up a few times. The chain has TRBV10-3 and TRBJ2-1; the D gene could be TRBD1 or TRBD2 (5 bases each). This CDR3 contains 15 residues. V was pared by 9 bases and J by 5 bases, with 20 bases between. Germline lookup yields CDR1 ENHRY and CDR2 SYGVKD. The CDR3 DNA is TGTGCCATAACTCCGGGACCCGGAGGCCACAATGAGCAGTTCTTC. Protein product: CAITPGPGGHNEQFF.

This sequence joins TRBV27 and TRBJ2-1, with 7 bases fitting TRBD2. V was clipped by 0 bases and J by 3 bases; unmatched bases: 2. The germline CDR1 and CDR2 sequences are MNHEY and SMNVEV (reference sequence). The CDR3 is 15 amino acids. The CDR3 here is CASSLSSGYYNEQFF. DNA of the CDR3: TGTGCCAGCAGTTTATCTAGCGGGTACTACAATGAGCAGTTCTTC.

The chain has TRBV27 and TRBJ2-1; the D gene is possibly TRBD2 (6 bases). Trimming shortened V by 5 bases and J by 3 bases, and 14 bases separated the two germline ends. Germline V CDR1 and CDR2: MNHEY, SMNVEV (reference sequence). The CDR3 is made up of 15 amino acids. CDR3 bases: TGTGCCAGCAGTGAACTAGCCTTAGACTACAATGAGCAGTTCTTC. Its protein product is CASSELALDYNEQFF.

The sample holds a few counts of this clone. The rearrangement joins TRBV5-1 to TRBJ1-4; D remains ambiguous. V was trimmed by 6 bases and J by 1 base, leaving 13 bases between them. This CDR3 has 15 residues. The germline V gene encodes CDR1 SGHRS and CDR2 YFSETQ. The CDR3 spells CASTILGGTNEKLFF. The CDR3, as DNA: TGCGCCAGCACCATTCTCGGTGGAACTAATGAAAAACTGTTTTTT.

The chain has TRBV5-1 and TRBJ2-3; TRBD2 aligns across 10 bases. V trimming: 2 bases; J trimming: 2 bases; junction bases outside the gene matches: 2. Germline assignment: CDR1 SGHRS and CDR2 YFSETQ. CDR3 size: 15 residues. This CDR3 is CASSLAGGPTDTQYF. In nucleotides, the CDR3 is TGCGCCAGCAGCTTAGCGGGAGGGCCCACAGATACGCAGTATTTT.

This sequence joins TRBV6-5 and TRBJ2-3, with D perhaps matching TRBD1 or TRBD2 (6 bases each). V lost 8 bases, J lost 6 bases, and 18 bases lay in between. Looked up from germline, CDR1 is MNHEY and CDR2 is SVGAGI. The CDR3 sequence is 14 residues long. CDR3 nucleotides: TGTGCCAGCCCCGGACAGTTAAGCGGGGATACGCAGTATTTT. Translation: CASPGQLSGDTQYF.

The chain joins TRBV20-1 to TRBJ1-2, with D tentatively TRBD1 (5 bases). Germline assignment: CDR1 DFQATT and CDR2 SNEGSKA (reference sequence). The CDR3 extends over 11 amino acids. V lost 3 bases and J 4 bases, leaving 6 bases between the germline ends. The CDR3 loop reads CSARTVYGYTF. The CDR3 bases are TGCAGTGCTAGGACAGTCTATGGCTACACCTTC.

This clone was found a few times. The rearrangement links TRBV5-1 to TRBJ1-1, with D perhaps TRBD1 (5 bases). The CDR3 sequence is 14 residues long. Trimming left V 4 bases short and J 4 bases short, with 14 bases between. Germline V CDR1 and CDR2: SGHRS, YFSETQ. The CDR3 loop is CASSRTFGGTEAFF. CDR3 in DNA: TGCGCCAGCAGCCGCACCTTCGGGGGCACTGAAGCTTTCTTT.

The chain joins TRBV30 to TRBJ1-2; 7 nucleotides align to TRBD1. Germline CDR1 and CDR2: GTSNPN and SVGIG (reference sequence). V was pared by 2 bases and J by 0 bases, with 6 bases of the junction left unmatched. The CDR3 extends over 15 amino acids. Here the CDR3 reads CAWSSPGQSNYGYTF. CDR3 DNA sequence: TGTGCCTGGAGTTCCCCGGGACAGTCTAACTATGGCTACACCTTC.

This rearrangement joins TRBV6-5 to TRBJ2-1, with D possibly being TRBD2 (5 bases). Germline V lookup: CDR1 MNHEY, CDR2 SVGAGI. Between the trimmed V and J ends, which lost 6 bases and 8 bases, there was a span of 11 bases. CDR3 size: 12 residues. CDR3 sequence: CASSLAFDEQFF. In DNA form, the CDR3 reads TGTGCCAGCAGCCTAGCTTTCGATGAGCAGTTCTTC.

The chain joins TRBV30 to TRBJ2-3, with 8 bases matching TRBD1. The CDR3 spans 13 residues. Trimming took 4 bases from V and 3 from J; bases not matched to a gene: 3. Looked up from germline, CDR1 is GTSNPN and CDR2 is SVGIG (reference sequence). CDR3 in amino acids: CAWNQGATDTQYF. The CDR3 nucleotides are TGTGCCTGGAATCAGGGGGCAACAGATACGCAGTATTTT. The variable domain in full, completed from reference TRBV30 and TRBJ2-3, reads SQTIHQWPATLVQPVGSPLSLECTVEGTSNPNLYWYRQAAGRGLQLLFYSVGIGQISSEVPQNLSASRPQDRQFILSSKKLLLSDSGFYLCAWNQGATDTQYFGPGTRLTVL.

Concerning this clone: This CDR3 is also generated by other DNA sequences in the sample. This CDR3 reads CASSISGISYEQYF. The CDR3 DNA is TGTGCCAGTAGTATATCGGGGATTTCCTACGAGCAGTACTTC. This chain uses TRBV19 with TRBJ2-7, with a weak D call TRBD2 (5 bases). Trimming took off 2 bases at V and 1 base at J, with 9 bases between the two ends. From germline, CDR1 is LNHDA and CDR2 SQIVND (reference sequence). The CDR3 has 14 amino acids.

Written as DNA, the CDR3 is TGTGCCTGGAGGGGGGTGAGAGGGGCCAACGTCCTGACTTTC. It yields the protein CAWRGVRGANVLTF. The J gene is TRBJ2-6, the V gene TRBV30, with D perhaps TRBD1 or TRBD2 (5 bases each). V lost 3 bases and J lost 4, with 10 bases in between. This CDR3 contains 14 residues. The germline V gene has CDR1 GTSNPN and CDR2 SVGIG (reference sequence).

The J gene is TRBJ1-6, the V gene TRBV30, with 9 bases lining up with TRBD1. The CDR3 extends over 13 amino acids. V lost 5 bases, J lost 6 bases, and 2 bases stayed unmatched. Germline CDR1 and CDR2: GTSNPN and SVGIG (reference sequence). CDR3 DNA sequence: TGTGCCTGGCAGACAGGGGGTAATTCACCCCTCCACTTT. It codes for CAWQTGGNSPLHF.

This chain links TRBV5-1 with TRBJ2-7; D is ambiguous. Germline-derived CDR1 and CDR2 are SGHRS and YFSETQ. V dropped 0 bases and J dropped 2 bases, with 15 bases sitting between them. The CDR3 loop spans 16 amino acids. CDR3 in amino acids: CASSLASGATPYEQYF. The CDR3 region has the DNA TGCGCCAGCAGCTTGGCATCAGGAGCAACCCCCTACGAGCAGTACTTC.

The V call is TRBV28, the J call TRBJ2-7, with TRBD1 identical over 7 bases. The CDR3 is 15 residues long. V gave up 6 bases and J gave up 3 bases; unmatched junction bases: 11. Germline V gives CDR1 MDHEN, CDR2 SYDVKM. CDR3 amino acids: CASSPTGFGNYEQYF. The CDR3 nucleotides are TGTGCCAGCAGCCCGACAGGGTTCGGGAACTACGAGCAGTACTTC.